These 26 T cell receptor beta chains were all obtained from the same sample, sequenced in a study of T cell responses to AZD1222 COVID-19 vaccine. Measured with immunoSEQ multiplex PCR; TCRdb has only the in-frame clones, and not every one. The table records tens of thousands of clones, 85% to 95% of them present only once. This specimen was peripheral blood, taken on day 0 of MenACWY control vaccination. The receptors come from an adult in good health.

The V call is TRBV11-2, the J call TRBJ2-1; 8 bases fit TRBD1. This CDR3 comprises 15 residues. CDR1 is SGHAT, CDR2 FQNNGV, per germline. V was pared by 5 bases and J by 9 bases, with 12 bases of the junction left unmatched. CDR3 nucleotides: TGTGCCAGCAGCCGCCCGGACAGGGTACATGGTGAGCAGTTCTTC. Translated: CASSRPDRVHGEQFF.

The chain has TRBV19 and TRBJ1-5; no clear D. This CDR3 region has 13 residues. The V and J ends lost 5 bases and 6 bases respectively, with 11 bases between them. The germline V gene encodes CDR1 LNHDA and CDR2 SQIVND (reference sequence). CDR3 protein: CASSWGSTQPQHF. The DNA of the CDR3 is TGTGCCAGTAGTTGGGGTAGTACTCAGCCCCAGCATTTT.

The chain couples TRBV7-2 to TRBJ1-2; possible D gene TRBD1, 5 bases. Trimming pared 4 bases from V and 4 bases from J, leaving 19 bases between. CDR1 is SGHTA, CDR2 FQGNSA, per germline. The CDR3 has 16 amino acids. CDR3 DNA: TGTGCCAGCAGCTCAGCGGGAGGGGCCCTTAGCTATGGCTACACCTTC. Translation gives CASSSAGGALSYGYTF.

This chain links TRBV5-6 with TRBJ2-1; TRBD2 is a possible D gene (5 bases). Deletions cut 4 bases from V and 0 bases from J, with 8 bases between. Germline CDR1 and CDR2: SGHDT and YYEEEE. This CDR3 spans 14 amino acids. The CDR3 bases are TGTGCCAGCAGCACGGGAAGCTCCTACAATGAGCAGTTCTTC. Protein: CASSTGSSYNEQFF.

CDR3: CASSKVRGEITTQGRSGANVLTF. Written as DNA, the CDR3 is TGTGCCAGCAGCAAAGTTCGTGGGGAAATTACGACCCAGGGTCGCTCTGGGGCCAACGTCCTGACTTTC. V and J are TRBV21-1 and TRBJ2-6; the table's D call TRBD1 went unverified against the DNA. TRBV21-1 is noted as a pseudogene. The length of the CDR3 is 23 residues.

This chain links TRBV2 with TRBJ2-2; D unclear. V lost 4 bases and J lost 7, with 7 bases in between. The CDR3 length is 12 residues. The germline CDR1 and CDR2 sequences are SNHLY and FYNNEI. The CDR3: CASSGLGGELFF. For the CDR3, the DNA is TGTGCCAGCAGTGGACTCGGCGGGGAGCTGTTTTTT.

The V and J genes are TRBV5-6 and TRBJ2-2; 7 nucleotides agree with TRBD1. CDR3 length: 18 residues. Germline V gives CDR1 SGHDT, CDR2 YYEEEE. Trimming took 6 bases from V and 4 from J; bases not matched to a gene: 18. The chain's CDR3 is CASNVWDRLSYSTGELFF. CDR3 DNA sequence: TGTGCCAGCAACGTGTGGGACAGACTAAGTTATTCCACCGGGGAGCTGTTTTTT.

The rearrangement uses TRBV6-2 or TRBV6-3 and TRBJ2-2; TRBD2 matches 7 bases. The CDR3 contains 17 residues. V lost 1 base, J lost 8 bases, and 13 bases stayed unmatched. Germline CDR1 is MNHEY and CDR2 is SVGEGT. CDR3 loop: CASSYFPRREQRGELFF. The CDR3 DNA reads TGTGCCAGCAGTTACTTTCCTAGGCGGGAGCAAAGGGGGGAGCTGTTTTTT.

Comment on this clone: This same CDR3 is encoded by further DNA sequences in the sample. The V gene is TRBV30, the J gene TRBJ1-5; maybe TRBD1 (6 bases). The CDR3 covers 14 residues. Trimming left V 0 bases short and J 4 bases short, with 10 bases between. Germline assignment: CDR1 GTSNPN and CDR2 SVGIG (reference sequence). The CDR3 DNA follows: TGTGCCTGGAGTGTGGGGCAGGGGAATCAGCCCCAGCATTTT. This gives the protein CAWSVGQGNQPQHF. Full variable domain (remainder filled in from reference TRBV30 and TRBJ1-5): SQTIHQWPATLVQPVGSPLSLECTVEGTSNPNLYWYRQAAGRGLQLLFYSVGIGQISSEVPQNLSASRPQDRQFILSSKKLLLSDSGFYLCAWSVGQGNQPQHFGDGTRLSIL.

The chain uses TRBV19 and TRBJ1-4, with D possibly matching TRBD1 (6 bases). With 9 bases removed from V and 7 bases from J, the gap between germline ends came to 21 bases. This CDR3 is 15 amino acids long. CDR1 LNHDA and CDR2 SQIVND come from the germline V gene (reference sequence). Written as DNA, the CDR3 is TGTGCCAGCACCATCATCGGAGGGGGAGGTGAAAAACTGTTTTTT. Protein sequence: CASTIIGGGGEKLFF.

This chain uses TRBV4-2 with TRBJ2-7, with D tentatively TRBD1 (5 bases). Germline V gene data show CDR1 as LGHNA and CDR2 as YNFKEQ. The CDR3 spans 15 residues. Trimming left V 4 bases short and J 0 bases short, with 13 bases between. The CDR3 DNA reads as TGTGCCAGCAGCCGACAAGGGGATGGCTCCTACGAGCAGTACTTC. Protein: CASSRQGDGSYEQYF.

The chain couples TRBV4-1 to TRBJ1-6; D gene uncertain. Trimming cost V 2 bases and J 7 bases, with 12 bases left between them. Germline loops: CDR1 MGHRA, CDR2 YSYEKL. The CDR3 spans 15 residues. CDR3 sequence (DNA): TGCGCCAGCAGCCAAATTCCCGTTCCAAATTCACCCCTCCACTTT. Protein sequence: CASSQIPVPNSPLHF.

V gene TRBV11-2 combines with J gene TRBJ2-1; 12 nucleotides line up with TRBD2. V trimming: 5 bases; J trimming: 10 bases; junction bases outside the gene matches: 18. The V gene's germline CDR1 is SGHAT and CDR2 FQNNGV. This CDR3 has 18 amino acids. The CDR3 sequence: CASSPTQWVLAGGGEQFF. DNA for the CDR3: TGTGCCAGCAGCCCAACCCAATGGGTCCTAGCGGGGGGGGGCGAGCAGTTCTTC.

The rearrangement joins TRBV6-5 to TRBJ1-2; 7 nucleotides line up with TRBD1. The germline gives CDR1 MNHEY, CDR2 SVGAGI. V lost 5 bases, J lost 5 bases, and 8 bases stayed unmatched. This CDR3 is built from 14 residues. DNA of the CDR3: TGTGCCAGCAGTACCGAGGGGGCGGGGTATGGCTACACCTTC. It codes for CASSTEGAGYGYTF.

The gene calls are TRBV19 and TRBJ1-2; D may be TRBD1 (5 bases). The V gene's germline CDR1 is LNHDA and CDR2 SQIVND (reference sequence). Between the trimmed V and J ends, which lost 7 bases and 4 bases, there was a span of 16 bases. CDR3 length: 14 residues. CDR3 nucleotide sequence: TGTGCCAGTAAAGGAGGGGCAGGGATCTATGGCTACACCTTC. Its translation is CASKGGAGIYGYTF.

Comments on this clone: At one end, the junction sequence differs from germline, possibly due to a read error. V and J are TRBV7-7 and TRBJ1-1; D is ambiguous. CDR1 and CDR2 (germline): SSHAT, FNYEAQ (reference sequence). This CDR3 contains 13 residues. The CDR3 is CASSLLGNTEAFF. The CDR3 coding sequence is TGTGCTAGCAGCTTACTAGGAAACACTGAAGCTTTCTTT.

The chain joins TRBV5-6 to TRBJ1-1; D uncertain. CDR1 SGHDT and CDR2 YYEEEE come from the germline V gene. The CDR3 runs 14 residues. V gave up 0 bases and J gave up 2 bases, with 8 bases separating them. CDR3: CASSLGGENTEAFF. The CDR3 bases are TGTGCCAGCAGCTTGGGGGGTGAAAACACTGAAGCTTTCTTT. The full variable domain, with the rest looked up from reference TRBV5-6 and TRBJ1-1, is DAGVTQSPTHLIKTRGQQVTLRCSPKSGHDTVSWYQQALGQGPQFIFQYYEEEERQRGNFPDRFSGHQFPNYSSELNVNALLLGDSALYLCASSLGGENTEAFFGQGTRLTVV.

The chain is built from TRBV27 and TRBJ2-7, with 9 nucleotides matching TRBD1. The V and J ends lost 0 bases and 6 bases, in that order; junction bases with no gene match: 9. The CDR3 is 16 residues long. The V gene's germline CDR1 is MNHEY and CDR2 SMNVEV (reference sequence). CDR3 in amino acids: CASSLSVNRGQLEQYF. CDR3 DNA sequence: TGTGCCAGCAGTTTATCGGTAAACAGGGGGCAGCTCGAGCAGTACTTC.

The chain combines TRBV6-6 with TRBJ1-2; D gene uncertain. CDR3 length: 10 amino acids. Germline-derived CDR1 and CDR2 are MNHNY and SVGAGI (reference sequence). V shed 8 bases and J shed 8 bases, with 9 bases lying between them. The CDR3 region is CASFSDGYTF. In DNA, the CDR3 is TGTGCCAGCTTTTCTGACGGCTACACCTTC.

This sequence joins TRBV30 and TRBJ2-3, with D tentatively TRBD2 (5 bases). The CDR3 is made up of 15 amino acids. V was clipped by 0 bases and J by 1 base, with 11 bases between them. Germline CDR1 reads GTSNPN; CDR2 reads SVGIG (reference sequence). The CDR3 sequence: CAWSVSPGGTDTQYF. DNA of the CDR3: TGTGCCTGGAGTGTCAGCCCCGGGGGCACAGATACGCAGTATTTT.

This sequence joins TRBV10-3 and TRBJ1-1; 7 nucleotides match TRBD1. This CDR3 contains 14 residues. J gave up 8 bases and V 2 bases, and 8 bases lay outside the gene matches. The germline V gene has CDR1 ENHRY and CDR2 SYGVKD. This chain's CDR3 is CAISEGTAMAEAFF. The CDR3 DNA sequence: TGTGCCATCAGTGAGGGGACAGCGATGGCCGAAGCTTTCTTT.

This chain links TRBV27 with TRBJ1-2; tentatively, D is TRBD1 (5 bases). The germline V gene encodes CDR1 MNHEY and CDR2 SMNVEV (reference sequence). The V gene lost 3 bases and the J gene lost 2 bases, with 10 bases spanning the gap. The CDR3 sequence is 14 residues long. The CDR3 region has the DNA TGTGCCAGCAGTTTTCGGGGGTTAAACTATGGCTACACCTTC. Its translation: CASSFRGLNYGYTF.

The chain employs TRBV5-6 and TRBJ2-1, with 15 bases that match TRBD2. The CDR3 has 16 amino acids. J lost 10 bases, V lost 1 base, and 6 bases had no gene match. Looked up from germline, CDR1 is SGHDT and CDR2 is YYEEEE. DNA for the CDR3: TGTGCCAGCAGCTTGCGGGGACTAGCGGGAGGCAAGGAGCAGTTCTTC. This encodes CASSLRGLAGGKEQFF.

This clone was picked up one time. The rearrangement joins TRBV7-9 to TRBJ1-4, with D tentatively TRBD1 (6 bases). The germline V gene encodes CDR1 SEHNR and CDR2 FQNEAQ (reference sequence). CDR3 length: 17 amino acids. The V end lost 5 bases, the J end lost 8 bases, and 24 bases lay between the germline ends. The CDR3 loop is CASSPPGVGGRNEKLFF. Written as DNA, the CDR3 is TGTGCCAGCAGCCCCCCCGGAGTTGGGGGGCGTAACGAAAAACTGTTTTTT. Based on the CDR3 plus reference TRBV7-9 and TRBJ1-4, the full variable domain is DTGVSQNPRHKITKRGQNVTFRCDPISEHNRLYWYRQTLGQGPEFLTYFQNEAQLEKSRLLSDRFSAERPKGSFSTLEIQRTEQGDSAMYLCASSPPGVGGRNEKLFFGSGTQLSVL.

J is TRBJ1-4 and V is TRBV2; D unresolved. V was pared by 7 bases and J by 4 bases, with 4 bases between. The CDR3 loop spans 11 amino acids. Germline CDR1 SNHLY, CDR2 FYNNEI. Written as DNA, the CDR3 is TGTGCCAGCACCATTAATGAAAAACTGTTTTTT. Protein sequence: CASTINEKLFF. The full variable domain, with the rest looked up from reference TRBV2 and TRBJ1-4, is EPEVTQTPSHQVTQMGQEVILRCVPISNHLYFYWYRQILGQKVEFLVSFYNNEISEKSEIFDDQFSVERPDGSNFTLKIRSTKLEDSAMYFCASTINEKLFFGSGTQLSVL.

The CDR3 bases are TGTGCCAGTGGGACCACAGGGGCTGAAGCTTTCTTT. Encoded protein: CASGTTGAEAFF. The chain combines TRBV13 with TRBJ1-1; 7 bases are a match to TRBD1. The CDR3 runs 12 residues. Germline V CDR1 and CDR2: PRHDT, FYEKMQ (reference sequence). The V and J ends lost 9 bases and 6 bases, in that order; junction bases with no gene match: 7.